Below are 28 T cell receptor beta chains sequenced from a single sample in a study of blood T cells in healthy people across ages. Sample-barcoded 5' priming and a J-beta primer mix drove a second PCR of about 7 to 12 cycles. TCRdb re-analysed the 5' RACE reads in MiXCR, keeping a single row per CDR3 protein. The table includes fewer than 600,000 distinct CDR3 sequences, about 26% detected once. The data also belong to a second study, concerning T cells of mothers and their children.

The sequencing input was blood. The receptors here all came from a boy aged 2 to 9 in good health.

The rearrangement uses TRBV6-5 and TRBJ2-5; possibly TRBD2 for D (5 bases). The end of the DNA is better explained by TRBJ2-7, so the J call may be wrong. This CDR3 has 17 amino acids. The germline gives CDR1 MNHEY, CDR2 SVGAGI. The CDR3 DNA is TGTGCCAGCAGTTACTCGAGTAGCGACATAAGCCCCTACGAGCAGTACTTC. Its translation: CASSYSSSDISPYEQYF.

This clonotype was detected a few times. The chain combines TRBV5-4 with TRBJ2-3; D is possibly TRBD2 (6 bases). The CDR3 is 15 residues long. The germline V and J ends were trimmed by 0 bases and 2 bases, with 10 bases remaining between them. Germline loops: CDR1 SGHNT, CDR2 YYREEE (reference sequence). CDR3 in DNA: TGTGCCAGCAGCTTGGGGGGGGTAGTCACAGATACGCAGTATTTT. Amino acid sequence: CASSLGGVVTDTQYF.

This sequence joins TRBV24-1 and TRBJ2-5; D may be TRBD2 (6 bases). The V and J ends lost 9 bases and 2 bases respectively, with 12 bases between them. CDR3 length equals 13 residues. Per the germline V gene, CDR1 is KGHDR and CDR2 is SFDVKD. CDR3 protein: CATGRTPQETQYF. The CDR3 region has the DNA TGTGCCACCGGGAGGACTCCACAAGAGACCCAGTACTTC.

This clonotype turned up a few times. The chain recombines TRBV12-3 or TRBV12-4 with TRBJ1-3; D perhaps matches TRBD1 (6 bases). CDR3 size: 16 residues. With 1 base removed from V and 3 bases from J, the gap between germline ends came to 13 bases. The CDR3 protein is CASSLGPGDRGNTIYF. The CDR3 nucleotides read TGTGCCAGCAGTTTAGGGCCAGGGGATCGTGGAAACACCATATATTTT.

The chain uses TRBV6-4 and TRBJ2-1; 10 nucleotides agree with TRBD2. The CDR3 totals 19 residues. The J segment lost 0 bases and the V segment lost 5 bases, leaving 13 bases of the junction unmatched. Germline assignment: CDR1 MRHNA and CDR2 SNTAGT. CDR3 bases: TGTGCCAGCAGTCCCAGCGGGGGGGTGAGTATGAGCTCCTACAATGAGCAGTTCTTC. Amino acids: CASSPSGGVSMSSYNEQFF.

The CDR3 DNA reads TGTGCCAGCAGCCAGGCCCTGGGCCGCGGCACCGGGGAGCTGTTTTTT. This codes for CASSQALGRGTGELFF. The chain is built from TRBV3-1 and TRBJ2-2, with D unresolved. Trimming stripped 3 bases from V and 4 bases from J, with 15 bases between. Germline CDR1 and CDR2: LGHDT and YNNKEL (reference sequence). CDR3 length equals 16 residues.

This clonotype has more than one count but fewer than ten. The V and J genes are TRBV29-1 and TRBJ2-3, with 8 bases aligning to TRBD1. The germline gives CDR1 SQVTM, CDR2 ANQGSEA. V shed 2 bases and J 6 bases; nucleotides not matched to a gene: 4. CDR3 length equals 13 residues. Written as DNA, the CDR3 is TGCAGCGTTGAACAGGGGGCGGCGGATACGCAGTATTTT. Translated: CSVEQGAADTQYF.

This clonotype has a handful of counts. The genes are TRBV5-5 and TRBJ1-2; D is perhaps TRBD1 (5 bases). V was cut by 1 base and J by 3 bases, with 13 bases left in between. Germline lookup yields CDR1 SGHKS and CDR2 YYEKEE (reference sequence). The CDR3 is made up of 15 amino acids. Here the CDR3 reads CASSLPPTAYYGYTF. For the CDR3, the DNA is TGTGCCAGCAGCTTGCCCCCGACAGCGTACTATGGCTACACCTTC.

This clonotype was counted once. The chain has TRBV10-3 and TRBJ2-1, with a possible D match to TRBD2 (5 bases). This CDR3 spans 14 amino acids. Germline values: CDR1 ENHRY, CDR2 SYGVKD. Deletions cut 0 bases from V and 9 bases from J, with 12 bases between. The CDR3 bases are TGTGCCATCAGTGAGTCGTTAGCGTGGGGTGAGCAGTTCTTC. Its protein product is CAISESLAWGEQFF.

This clonotype was counted ten times or more. This chain uses TRBV20-1 with TRBJ2-5; 7 positions agree with TRBD2. V was pared by 4 bases and J by 1 base, with 6 bases of the junction left unmatched. Germline values: CDR1 DFQATT, CDR2 SNEGSKA (reference sequence). The CDR3 sequence is 14 residues long. CDR3 residues: CSATTLAVQETQYF. The CDR3 region has the DNA TGCAGTGCTACGACGCTAGCGGTCCAAGAGACCCAGTACTTC.

This clonotype has more than one count but fewer than ten. The rearrangement uses TRBV4-1 and TRBJ2-2; the match to TRBD2 covers 9 bases. After removal of 1 base from V and 6 bases from J, the junction contained 3 bases not matched to a gene. CDR1 MGHRA and CDR2 YSYEKL come from the germline V gene. The CDR3 runs 15 residues. CDR3 DNA: TGCGCCAGCAGCCAAGTTCTAGCGGGGCCCGGGGAGCTGTTTTTT. Amino acid sequence: CASSQVLAGPGELFF.

This clonotype was counted a few times. Compared with germline, one end of the junction differs, possibly owing to a read error. The chain employs TRBV12-5 and TRBJ1-5; D perhaps matches TRBD1 (6 bases). The CDR3 is 15 amino acids. From germline, CDR1 is LGHNT and CDR2 FRNRAP. The CDR3 sequence is CASGRRGGSDQPQHF. CDR3 nucleotides: TGTGCTAGTGGCAGACGAGGGGGTAGCGATCAGCCCCAGCATTTT.

This clonotype was detected a few times. This CDR3 is CASSLAADYNYEQYF. The CDR3 DNA is TGTGCCAGCAGCTTAGCGGCGGACTATAACTACGAGCAGTACTTC. The genes are TRBV11-2 and TRBJ2-7, with D tentatively TRBD2 (6 bases). In germline, CDR1 is SGHAT, CDR2 FQNNGV. The germline V and J ends were trimmed by 1 base and 3 bases, with 13 bases remaining between them. This CDR3 is 15 amino acids long.

The chain couples TRBV2 to TRBJ2-5, with D perhaps matching TRBD2 (5 bases). CDR3 length equals 15 residues. CDR1 and CDR2 from the germline V gene are SNHLY and FYNNEI. Trimming pared 2 bases from V and 2 bases from J, leaving 12 bases between. CDR3 DNA sequence: TGTGCCAGCAGTGAATCCGGGGTTTGGCAAGAGACCCAGTACTTC. This encodes CASSESGVWQETQYF.

In this sample, this clonotype turned up a few times. The J gene is TRBJ1-5, the V gene TRBV9; the D gene is possibly TRBD1 (6 bases). The germline V and J ends were trimmed by 4 bases and 5 bases, with 16 bases remaining between them. Germline CDR1 and CDR2: SGDLS and YYNGEE. The CDR3 length is 15 residues. The CDR3 coding sequence is TGTGCCAGCAGCCTTAGAGTGACAGGCGATCAGCCCCAGCATTTT. Translated, it gives CASSLRVTGDQPQHF.

The chain combines TRBV20-1 with TRBJ2-4; D perhaps matches TRBD2 (6 bases). The CDR3 consists of 16 residues. Per the germline V gene, CDR1 is DFQATT and CDR2 is SNEGSKA (reference sequence). V was cut by 7 bases and J by 2 bases, with 21 bases left in between. CDR3 coding DNA: TGCAGTGTCCCGGGTGGAGGGGTCGCAACCAAAAACATTCAGTACTTC. This translates into CSVPGGGVATKNIQYF.

The gene calls are TRBV7-2 and TRBJ1-6; TRBD1 agrees at 8 bases. V lost 2 bases, J lost 4 bases, and 7 bases stayed unmatched. The CDR3 runs 17 residues. Germline assignment: CDR1 SGHTA and CDR2 FQGNSA. The CDR3 sequence is CASSLKGTGRYNSPLHF. CDR3 sequence (DNA): TGTGCCAGCAGCTTAAAGGGGACAGGCCGATATAATTCACCCCTCCACTTT.

This clonotype has more than one count but fewer than ten. V and J are TRBV30 and TRBJ1-2; D may be TRBD1 (6 bases). Trimming took 4 bases from V and 4 from J, leaving 16 bases between them. The CDR3 spans 14 residues. Germline V gives CDR1 GTSNPN, CDR2 SVGIG (reference sequence). CDR3 sequence (DNA): TGTGCCTGGAAACCTCCACAGGGTCGCTATGGCTACACCTTC. Protein sequence: CAWKPPQGRYGYTF.

Only a few counts were recorded for this clonotype. The chain combines TRBV12-3 or TRBV12-4 with TRBJ1-2; D is unresolved. V lost 4 bases, J lost 7 bases, and 16 bases lay in between. This CDR3 has 14 residues. CDR3 DNA: TGTGCCAGCAGTTCCTCAGATAGGTTTTCTGGCTACACCTTC. Its protein is CASSSSDRFSGYTF.

A remark on this clonotype: At one of its ends the junction is not consistent with the germline gene, which may arise from a read error. The chain employs TRBV7-9 and TRBJ2-3; 7 bases are a match to TRBD1. This CDR3 has 15 amino acids. Germline V lookup: CDR1 SEHNR, CDR2 FQNEAQ (reference sequence). The CDR3 DNA reads as TGTGCCAGCAGCGAAGTACAGGGGAACACAGATACGCTGTATTTT. This encodes CASSEVQGNTDTLYF.

Here the CDR3 DNA reads TGTGCCATCGGGACCGGGACGGCGAACACTGAAGCTTTCTTT. Protein product: CAIGTGTANTEAFF. The V gene is TRBV10-3, the J gene TRBJ1-1, with D possibly being TRBD1 (5 bases). V was trimmed by 8 bases and J by 1 base, leaving 14 bases between them. The CDR3 is 14 amino acids. Germline CDR1 is ENHRY and CDR2 is SYGVKD.

This clonotype was counted between two and nine times. V gene TRBV10-3 combines with J gene TRBJ2-5; perhaps TRBD1 as D (6 bases). V lost 6 bases to trimming and J lost 5 bases, with 16 bases between them. This CDR3 comprises 14 residues. Germline values: CDR1 ENHRY, CDR2 SYGVKD. Written as DNA, the CDR3 is TGTGCCATCAGCGGGACACCCAGAGGGGAGACCCAGTACTTC. Amino acids: CAISGTPRGETQYF.

The sample holds a few counts of this clonotype. The CDR3 nucleotides are TGCGCCAGCAGGGCTAGCGGAAGGGACACCGGGGAGCTGTTTTTT. Amino acids: CASRASGRDTGELFF. The chain has TRBV4-1 and TRBJ2-2; 7 bases line up with TRBD2. CDR1 is MGHRA, CDR2 YSYEKL, per germline. Unmatched junction bases numbered 7, after V lost 6 bases and J lost 3 bases. The CDR3 runs 15 residues.

This chain connects TRBV28 to TRBJ2-1; no clear D gene. The V end lost 0 bases, the J end lost 0 bases, and 3 bases lay between the germline ends. CDR1 is MDHEN, CDR2 SYDVKM, per germline. This CDR3 is 14 amino acids long. The CDR3 DNA reads as TGTGCCAGCAGTTTATGGAACTCCTACAATGAGCAGTTCTTC. Amino acid sequence: CASSLWNSYNEQFF.

The V gene is TRBV20-1, the J gene TRBJ1-1, with a possible D match to TRBD1 (5 bases). CDR1 is DFQATT and CDR2 is SNEGSKA in the germline V gene (reference sequence). Trimming pared 5 bases from V and 6 bases from J, leaving 10 bases between. The CDR3 spans 11 residues. The DNA for the CDR3 is TGCAGTGCTCCCGTCAGGGCTGAAGCTTTCTTT. Amino acids: CSAPVRAEAFF.

The chain recombines TRBV12-3 or TRBV12-4 with TRBJ2-5; the D is unclear. The J call is in doubt because the DNA end fits TRBJ2-1 better. CDR3 length: 15 amino acids. The CDR3 loop reads CASSLELSGYNEQFF. The CDR3 region has the DNA TGTGCCAGCAGTCTAGAACTTTCCGGGTACAATGAGCAGTTCTTC.

The chain employs TRBV5-1 and TRBJ1-1, with TRBD1 matching 7 bases. The trim removed 2 bases at V and 3 bases at J, leaving 7 bases unmatched. The CDR3 length is 15 residues. CDR1 SGHRS and CDR2 YFSETQ come from the germline V gene. The CDR3 spells CASSLDRVPHTEAFF. The CDR3 DNA follows: TGCGCCAGCAGCTTAGACAGGGTACCCCACACTGAAGCTTTCTTT.

In this sample, this clonotype turned up a few times. The J gene is TRBJ1-1, the V gene TRBV12-3 or TRBV12-4, with 7 bases lining up with TRBD1. Trimming cost V 6 bases and J 1 base; bases outside gene matches: 11. This CDR3 spans 16 amino acids. Here the CDR3 reads CASSSPPGQQNTEAFF. The CDR3 DNA reads TGTGCCAGCAGCTCCCCTCCGGGACAGCAGAACACTGAAGCTTTCTTT.